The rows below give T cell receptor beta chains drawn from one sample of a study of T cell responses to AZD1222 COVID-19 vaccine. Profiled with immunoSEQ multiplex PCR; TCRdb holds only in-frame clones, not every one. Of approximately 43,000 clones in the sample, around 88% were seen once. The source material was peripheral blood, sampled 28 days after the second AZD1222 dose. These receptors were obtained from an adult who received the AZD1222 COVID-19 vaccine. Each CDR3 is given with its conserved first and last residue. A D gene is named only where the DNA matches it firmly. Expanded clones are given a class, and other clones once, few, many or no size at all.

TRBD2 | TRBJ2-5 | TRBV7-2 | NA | CASSFRLAGVETQYF | TGTGCCAGCAGCTTCCGACTAGCGGGAGTGGAGACCCAGTACTTC
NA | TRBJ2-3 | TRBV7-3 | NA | CASSRRWQDTQYF | TGTGCCAGCAGTAGGAGGTGGCAAGATACGCAGTATTTT
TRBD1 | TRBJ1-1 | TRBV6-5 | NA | CASSYRTGGTEAFF | TGTGCCAGCAGTTACCGGACAGGGGGGACTGAAGCTTTCTTT
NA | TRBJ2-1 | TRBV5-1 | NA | CASTDQGTYNEWQFF | TGCGCCAGCACCGATCAGGGGACTTACAATGAGTGGCAGTTCTTC
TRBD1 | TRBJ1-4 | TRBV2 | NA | CASSYPLRGTELRATNEKLFF | TGTGCCAGCAGTTACCCTCTTCGTGGGACAGAACTAAGAGCAACTAATGAAAAACTGTTTTTT
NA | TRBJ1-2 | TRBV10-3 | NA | CAISALQGRGGYTF | TGTGCCATCAGTGCCCTCCAGGGGAGAGGTGGCTACACCTTC
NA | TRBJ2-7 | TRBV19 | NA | CASSILGGRTYEQYF | TGTGCCAGTAGTATTCTCGGCGGCAGGACCTACGAGCAGTACTTC
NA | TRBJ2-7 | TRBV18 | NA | CASSPLVESYEQYF | TGTGCCAGCTCACCACTTGTTGAAAGCTACGAGCAGTACTTC
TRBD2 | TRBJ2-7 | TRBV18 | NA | CASSPEGLGSYEQYF | TGTGCCAGCTCACCGGAGGGACTAGGGTCTTACGAGCAGTACTTC
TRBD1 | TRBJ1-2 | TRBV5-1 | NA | CASSWDRDGYTF | TGCGCCAGCAGCTGGGACAGGGATGGCTACACCTTC
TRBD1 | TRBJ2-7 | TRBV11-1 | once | CASSPPGQGPYEQYF | TGTGCCAGCAGCCCCCCGGGACAGGGACCCTACGAGCAGTACTTC
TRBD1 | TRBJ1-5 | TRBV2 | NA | CASRDLDRVSNQPQHF | TGTGCCAGCAGGGATCTAGACAGGGTGAGCAATCAGCCCCAGCATTTT
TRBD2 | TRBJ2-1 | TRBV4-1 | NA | CASSQGTRGEQFF | TGCGCCAGCAGCCAAGGGACTAGGGGTGAGCAGTTCTTC
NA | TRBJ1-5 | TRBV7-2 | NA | CASSSSSFQPQHF | TGTGCCAGCAGCTCATCGTCGTTTCAGCCCCAGCATTTT
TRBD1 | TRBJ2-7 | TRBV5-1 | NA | CASRTGTGTYEQYF | TGCGCCAGTCGCACCGGGACAGGGACCTACGAGCAGTACTTC
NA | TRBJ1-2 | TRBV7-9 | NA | CASSPRAGGLGGYTF | TGTGCCAGCAGCCCCCGCGCTGGAGGGTTGGGGGGCTACACCTTC
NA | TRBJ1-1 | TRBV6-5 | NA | CASSTLRDTEAFF | TGTGCCAGCAGTACACTCCGGGACACTGAAGCTTTCTTT
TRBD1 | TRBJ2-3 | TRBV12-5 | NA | CASGPTGGHTQYF | TGTGCTAGTGGTCCCACAGGGGGTCATACGCAGTATTTT
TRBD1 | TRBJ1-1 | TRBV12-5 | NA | CASGFLDRGIGTEAFF | TGTGCTAGTGGTTTTTTGGACAGGGGGATCGGTACCGAAGCTTTCTTT
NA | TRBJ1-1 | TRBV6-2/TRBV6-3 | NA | CASSYSIGFGTWNTEAFF | TGTGCCAGCAGTTACTCGATAGGCTTCGGAACTTGGAACACTGAAGCTTTCTTT
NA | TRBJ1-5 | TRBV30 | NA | CAWSYREEQPQHF | TGTGCCTGGAGCTACAGGGAAGAACAGCCCCAGCATTTT
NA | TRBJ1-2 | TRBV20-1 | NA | CSAREELRYTF | TGCAGTGCTAGAGAGGAGTTACGCTACACCTTC
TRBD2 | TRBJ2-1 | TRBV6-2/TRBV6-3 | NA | CASSRTNSGGRNNEQFF | TGTGCCAGCAGCCGAACCAATAGCGGGGGGAGGAACAATGAGCAGTTCTTC
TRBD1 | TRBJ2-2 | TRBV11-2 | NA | CASSFFQGAGGELFF | TGTGCCAGCAGCTTCTTTCAGGGGGCGGGCGGGGAGCTGTTTTTT